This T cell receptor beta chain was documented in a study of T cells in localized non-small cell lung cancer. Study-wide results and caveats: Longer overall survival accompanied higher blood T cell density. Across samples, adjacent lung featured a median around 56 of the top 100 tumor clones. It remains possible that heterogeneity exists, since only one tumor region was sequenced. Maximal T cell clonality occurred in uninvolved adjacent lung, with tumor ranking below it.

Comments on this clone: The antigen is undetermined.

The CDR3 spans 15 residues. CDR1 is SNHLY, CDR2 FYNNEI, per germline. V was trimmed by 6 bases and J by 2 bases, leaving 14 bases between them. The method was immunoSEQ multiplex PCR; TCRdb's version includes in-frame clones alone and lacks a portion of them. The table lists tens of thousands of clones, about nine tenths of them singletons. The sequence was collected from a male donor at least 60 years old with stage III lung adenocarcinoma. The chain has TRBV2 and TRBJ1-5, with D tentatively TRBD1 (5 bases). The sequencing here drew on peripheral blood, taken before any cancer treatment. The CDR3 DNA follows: TGTGCCAGCAGGGGGGATCTCTGGGGCAATCAGCCCCAGCATTTT. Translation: CASRGDLWGNQPQHF.